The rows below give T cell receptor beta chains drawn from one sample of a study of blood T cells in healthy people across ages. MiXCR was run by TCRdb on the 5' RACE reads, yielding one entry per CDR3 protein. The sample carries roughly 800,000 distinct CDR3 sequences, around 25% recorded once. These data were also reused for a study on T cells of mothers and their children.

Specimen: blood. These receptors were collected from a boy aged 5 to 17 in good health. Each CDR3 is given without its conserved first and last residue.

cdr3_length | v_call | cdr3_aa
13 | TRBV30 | AWSVDGTSTDTQY
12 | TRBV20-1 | SARGQQGGQPQH
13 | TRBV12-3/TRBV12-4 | ASSPRAQLTGELF
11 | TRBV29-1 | SVVLTVYNEQF
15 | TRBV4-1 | ASSQDPGEGRYNEQF
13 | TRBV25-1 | ASSDPAGAKNIQY
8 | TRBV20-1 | SPLGGEQY
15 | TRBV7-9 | ASSLSMGQSLAYEQY
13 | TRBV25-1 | ASSEPGTFTYEQY
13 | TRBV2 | ASSEQNLGDQPQH
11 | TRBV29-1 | SVEGGANEKLF
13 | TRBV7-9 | ASSSDGGFNEKLF
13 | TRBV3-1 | ASRYIAGGLETQY
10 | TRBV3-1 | ASSERIETQY
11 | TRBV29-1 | SSRVGIQKTQY
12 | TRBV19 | ASHMGGQNQPQH
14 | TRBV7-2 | ASSGSGRAQDNEQF
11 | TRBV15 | ATSRGNWETQY
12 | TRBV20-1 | SARPWGAAAELF
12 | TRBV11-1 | ASSPQDGDNEQF
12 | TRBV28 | ASNSSGTGSEQY
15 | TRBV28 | ASSTNPLLASLPEQY
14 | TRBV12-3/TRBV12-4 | ASSSPVSSSGNTIY
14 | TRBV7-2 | ASSPVGGTIYNEQF
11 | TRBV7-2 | ASSLAIRQGYT
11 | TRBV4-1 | ASRGTGAETQY
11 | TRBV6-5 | ASSFGQHYEQY
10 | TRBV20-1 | SPGQGGEKLF
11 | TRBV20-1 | SARRTGGNEQY
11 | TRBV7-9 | ATNPGRAGELF
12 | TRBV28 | ASTSGTLTYEQY
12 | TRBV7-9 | ASSVNLYQETQY
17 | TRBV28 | ASSLGLGRETATNEKLF
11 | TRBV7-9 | ASSPDRTYEQY
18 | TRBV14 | ASSQEVPANYSGSNQPQH
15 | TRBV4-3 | ASSQAARDRSSYEQY
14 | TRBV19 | ASSGVDRGRDEKLF
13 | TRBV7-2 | ASSRGTGGASEQY
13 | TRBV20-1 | SARDMQGLTGELF
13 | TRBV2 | ASSEIVGGAGIQY
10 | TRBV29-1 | SVEPGTETQY
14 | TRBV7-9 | ASSYRRQGETDEQF
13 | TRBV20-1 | SATPGQDFQETQY
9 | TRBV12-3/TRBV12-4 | ASGTSTGEY
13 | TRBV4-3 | ASSRGPDSSYEQY
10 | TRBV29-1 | SVETNSYEQY
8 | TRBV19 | ASSGETQY
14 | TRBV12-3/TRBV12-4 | ASSPPDRGLRQPQH
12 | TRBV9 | ASSVTNRVNEQF